This T cell receptor (beta chain) was profiled in a study of cytomegalovirus exposure and HLA in healthy donors (dated by TCRdb to 2015 to 2018). The study in broad terms: According to a later analysis, one platform produced both the 110 or so validation repertoires and the roughly 650 repertoires of the first cohort. The study aimed to test whether cataloging public T cell receptors could reveal signatures of past pathogen exposure. Along with the roughly 700-subject first cohort, a separate validation cohort of over a hundred different subjects was used. High-throughput TCR immunosequencing, statistical association of individual TCRs with disease status, and machine learning were combined to predict cytomegalovirus infection status.

General conclusions and limits of the study: In both the original and validation cohorts, the classifier was reported to diagnose cytomegalovirus status with high specificity and sensitivity. It was suggested by the authors that the approach could potentially be generalized to other disease states and immunological phenotypes. The validation cohort had no HLA typing available for a later analysis, so co-occurrence within that cohort was assessed over all 120 or so repertoires. The study gave a list of more than 150 TCR beta chains associated with cytomegalovirus. Subsequent analysis determined that TCRs grouped into clusters in the first cohort also showed a tendency toward co-occurrence across the 90 to 150 validation repertoires, and 94% of cluster scores exceeded 0. A few of the identified cytomegalovirus-associated TCR beta chains were confirmed in vitro to be specific for cytomegalovirus antigens. Most TCR sequences were observed very rarely across donors, whereas some public TCRs were present in many individuals.

Donors formed part of the validation cohort, which comprised approximately 130 subjects and was distinct from the first cohort of over 500 subjects. This clone occurred a few times. Its antigen has not been determined. No much larger clone exists at a distance of one base, and base qualities are not known. CDR1 and CDR2 were assigned from the germline V gene (reference sequence) as GTSNPN and SVGIG. Its CDR3 holds 12 amino acids, cysteine through phenylalanine. The retained sequence is limited to the CDR3, 36 bases, with the frame set at the first base. Deletion took 3 bases off V and 6 bases off J, with a span of 11 bases between the germline ends. The method behind the library was the immunoSEQ multiplex PCR assay. Regarding the original processing steps: A statistical classification framework was built for diagnosing cytomegalovirus status from the catalog of TCR beta chain sequences. TCRdb holds this immuneACCESS table with in-frame rearrangements only. Some clones are missing; in checked studies, unresolved V genes explain under half, and the rest has no known cause. The V and J calls and clone size come from that table; D and trimming were worked out from the DNA. This sample lists 150,000 to 200,000 clones; 85% to 90% were detected once. The ten largest make up roughly 5.8% of the sample.

Sequencing used PBMCs. Recombination joined TRBV30 with TRBJ1-2; the D gene identity is not certain. The TCR comes from a young woman in good health and CMV-seronegative. The nucleotide sequence reads TGTGCCTGGAGCGCGCGCGAGGATGGCTACACCTTC. Translated, it gives CAWSAREDGYTF.